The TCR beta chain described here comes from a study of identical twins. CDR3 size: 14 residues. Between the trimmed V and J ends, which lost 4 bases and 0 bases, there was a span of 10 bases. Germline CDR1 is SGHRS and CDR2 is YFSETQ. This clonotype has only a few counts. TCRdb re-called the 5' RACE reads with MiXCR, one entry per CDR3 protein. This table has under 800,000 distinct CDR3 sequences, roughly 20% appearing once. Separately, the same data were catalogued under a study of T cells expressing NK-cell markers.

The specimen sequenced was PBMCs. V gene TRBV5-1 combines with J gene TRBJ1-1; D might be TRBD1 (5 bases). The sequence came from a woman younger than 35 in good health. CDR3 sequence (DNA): TGCGCCAGCAGCAGTGGACACATGAACACTGAAGCTTTCTTT. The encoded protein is CASSSGHMNTEAFF.